The present T cell receptor beta chain was sequenced within a study of T-cell reconstitution after alpha-beta-depleted transplantation in children. Study-level findings and limits: About two months after transplant, alpha-beta T cells reportedly came from several hundred expanded graft clones. From newly produced T cells came most of the T-cell counts and diversity one year after transplant.

Preparation of the TCRbeta library involved a method that used unique molecular identifiers. TCRdb called the PCR reads again in MiXCR, with one record for every CDR3 protein. The sample holds around 670,000 distinct CDR3 sequences, about an eighth seen once. Ten or more counts support this clonotype. Antigen unknown. The TCR sequence derives from a girl aged 2-10 years with congenital amegakaryocytic thrombocytopenia, due to receive a stem cell transplant. The sample here was PBMCs, taken before TCRalphabeta/CD19-depleted stem cell transplant.

The CDR3 DNA reads as TGTGCCAGCAGCTTAGGGTTTAGACGACCGGGACAGGGACACGAGCAGTACTTC. Protein product: CASSLGFRRPGQGHEQYF. This chain links TRBV7-6 with TRBJ2-7, with 9 bases aligning to TRBD1. This CDR3 has 18 residues. The J segment lost 5 bases and the V segment lost 1 base, leaving 15 bases of the junction unmatched. From germline, CDR1 is SGHVS and CDR2 FNYEAQ. Together with reference TRBV7-6 and TRBJ2-7, the CDR3 gives the full variable domain: GAGVSQSPRYKVTKRGQDVALRCDPISGHVSLYWYRQALGQGPEFLTYFNYEAQQDKSGLPNDRFSAERPEGSISTLTIQRTEQRDSAMYRCASSLGFRRPGQGHEQYFGPGTRLTVT.